These 5 T cell receptor beta chains originate from one sample sequenced in a study of cytomegalovirus exposure and HLA in healthy donors. The PCR made use of 60 Vbeta and 13 Jbeta primers. Some clones are missing from TCRdb's copy, which holds only in-frame ones; the method was immunoSEQ multiplex PCR. Among just over 200,000 clones listed, roughly 80% were seen once. Sequencing was carried out using PBMCs. These receptors all come from a woman between 40 and 55 years old in good health and CMV-seronegative.

CDR3 protein: CASSLRDTYYEQYF. The CDR3 nucleotides are TGTGCCAGCAGTCTCCGGGACACTTACTACGAGCAGTACTTC. The chain has TRBV27 and TRBJ2-7; a possible D gene is TRBD1 (6 bases). Germline CDR1 reads MNHEY; CDR2 reads SMNVEV (reference sequence). This CDR3 comprises 14 residues. The V end lost 5 bases, the J end lost 3 bases, and 14 bases lay between the germline ends.

V and J are TRBV6-1 and TRBJ1-5; D remains ambiguous. Germline V gene sequence: CDR1 MNHNS, CDR2 SASEGT. V lost 8 bases, J lost 0 bases, and 14 bases lay in between. The CDR3 runs 15 residues. CDR3 nucleotide sequence: TGTGCCAGCCGAGGATTGGCAGATAGCAATCAGCCCCAGCATTTT. This gives the protein CASRGLADSNQPQHF.

This clone appeared a few times. Other DNA sequences in the same sample also yield this CDR3. This chain uses TRBV27 with TRBJ2-7; D is ambiguous. The CDR3 is 13 amino acids. Germline V gene data show CDR1 as MNHEY and CDR2 as SMNVEV (reference sequence). V was shortened by 0 bases and J by 2 bases, with 5 bases between the two germline ends. The CDR3 sequence: CASSLSAAYEQYF. CDR3 coding DNA: TGTGCCAGCAGTTTATCGGCCGCCTACGAGCAGTACTTC.

This chain joins TRBV5-1 and TRBJ2-1; 8 bases line up with TRBD1. Germline V gene data show CDR1 as SGHRS and CDR2 as YFSETQ. The CDR3 extends over 16 amino acids. V lost 6 bases and J lost 0; bases outside the gene matches: 8. CDR3 sequence reads: CASTPTGASSYNEQFF. CDR3 nucleotide sequence: TGCGCCAGCACCCCGACAGGGGCAAGCTCCTACAATGAGCAGTTCTTC.

The V and J genes are TRBV5-5 and TRBJ1-2, with D possibly TRBD1 on 5 matching bases. This CDR3 has 14 amino acids. Germline assignment: CDR1 SGHKS and CDR2 YYEKEE (reference sequence). Trimming took off 4 bases at V and 4 bases at J, with 14 bases between the two ends. The CDR3 region has the DNA TGTGCCAGCAGCACTGGTGTGGGGCCCTATGGCTACACCTTC. Translating it yields CASSTGVGPYGYTF.